This paragraph covers one T cell receptor beta chain sequence. These data originate in a study of blood T cell repertoires in COVID-19. Assay used: immunoSEQ multiplex PCR; TCRdb lists only in-frame clones, some missing. The repertoire holds around 170,000 clones, 80% to 85% seen once, with 12% in the top ten. The CDR3 length is 11 residues. Trimming took off 8 bases at V and 8 bases at J, with 12 bases between the two ends. Those enrolled in Seattle joined during active infection and were followed longitudinally afterward. The sample comprised peripheral blood. The TCR originated in a woman of 80 years or more with COVID-19, enrolled during active disease. The rearrangement links TRBV12-3 or TRBV12-4 to TRBJ1-1; no firm D call. CDR3 residues: CASGEGVEAFF. The CDR3 nucleotides read TGTGCCAGCGGGGAGGGAGTGGAAGCTTTCTTT.